The source of this TCR beta chain is a study of T cells in women clearing cervical HPV infection. Study-level results: T-cell numbers per sample were unknown and may explain richness differences.

CDR1 is MDHEN, CDR2 SYDVKM, per germline. V lost 8 bases, J lost 4 bases, and 9 bases stayed unmatched. This CDR3 has 15 residues. A remark on this clone: Its antigen is currently unknown. The read comes to an end 3 residues before the CDR3 does, leaving the germline J gene to fill in the end.

Average input was around 1,300 ng genomic DNA for immunoSEQ TCR beta CDR3 amplification. The assay was immunoSEQ multiplex PCR, and TCRdb's table has in-frame clones only and misses some. The sample's table shows 31,000 or so clones. The sample taken for sequencing was blood buffy coat. The source is a woman aged 18-69 years with a cervical HPV16 infection that either progressed to CIN3+ or cleared (not recorded which). The V gene is TRBV28, the J gene TRBJ2-3; 10 bases agree with TRBD1. CDR3 loop: CASHPGTGVPDTQYF. CDR3 DNA (partial): TGTGCCAGCCACCCTGGGACAGGGGTCCCAGATACG. Looking up the rest from reference TRBV28 and TRBJ2-3 gives the full variable domain: DVKVTQSSRYLVKRTGEKVFLECVQDMDHENMFWYRQDPGLGLRLIYFSYDVKMKEKGDIPEGYSVSREKKERFSLILESASTNQTSMYLCASHPGTGVPDTQYFGPGTRLTVL.